The subject of this entry is one T cell receptor beta chain. The antigen is undetermined. These data are taken from a study of T cell repertoires in cytomegalovirus infection. Study as a whole: Matching HLA type, along with CMV infection, was indicated by public TCR beta signatures. Broader study findings: Totalled public TCR beta family frequency picked out people who carried CMV plus the relevant HLA. Ex vivo, HLA-C-restricted CMV-specific TCR beta clonotypes prevailed over the rest of the response.

The length of the CDR3 is 15 residues. The germline V gene encodes CDR1 SGHRS and CDR2 YFSETQ. V was shortened by 0 bases and J by 5 bases, with 9 bases between the two germline ends. TCRdb independently ran MiXCR on the reads; one entry per CDR3 protein. The data contain under 200,000 distinct CDR3 sequences, 28% of them singletons. The sample taken for sequencing was PBMCs. This receptor was taken from a human donor in good health (CMV status not recorded). Some clones in this sample may be carry-over from other donors' samples. The V call is TRBV5-1, the J call TRBJ1-6; D gene uncertain. The CDR3 DNA follows: TGCGCCAGCAGCTTGGGGGCGAGGAATAATTCACCCCTCCACTTT. Amino acid sequence: CASSLGARNNSPLHF.